These T cell receptor beta chains were read from a single sample in a study of blood T cell repertoires in COVID-19. Method: immunoSEQ multiplex PCR; TCRdb's copy keeps in-frame clones and lacks some. Among about 44,000 clones listed, about nine tenths were seen once. Sequencing was carried out using peripheral blood. The receptors shown here come from a man aged 70 or older with active COVID-19. The CDR3 runs from the conserved cysteine through the conserved F or W. D genes are given only for firm matches. Clone sizes are given selectively: once, few, many, or a class where the clone is expanded.

TGTGCCACCAGCAGAGGGACAGGGGGCATAGATACGCAGTATTTT,CATSRGTGGIDTQYF,TRBJ2-3,NA,TRBD1,TRBV15
TGTGCCAGCAGCTGGGGCGGGGGTTACGCCTACGAGCAGTACTTC,CASSWGGGYAYEQYF,TRBJ2-7,NA,TRBD2,TRBV27
TGTGCCGTACCGGCGGCAACCTCTGGAAACACCATATATTTT,CAVPAATSGNTIYF,TRBJ1-3,NA,NA,TRBV27
TGTGCCAGTAGTATAAAACTAGCAGTGAGCACAGATACGCAGTATTTT,CASSIKLAVSTDTQYF,TRBJ2-3,NA,NA,TRBV19
TGCAGCGTCCAGGACAGGGCCTACAATGAGCAGTTCTTC,CSVQDRAYNEQFF,TRBJ2-1,NA,TRBD1,TRBV29-1
TGTGCCAGCAGCGACCAGACACAGGGGAACACCGGGGAGCTGTTTTTT,CASSDQTQGNTGELFF,TRBJ2-2,NA,NA,TRBV7-9
TGTGCCAGCAGCTTAGTCGTAACGAACACCGGGGAGCTGTTTTTT,CASSLVVTNTGELFF,TRBJ2-2,once,NA,TRBV7-2
TGTGCCAGCAGCGTACAGACCTCTGGGGCCAACGTCCTGACTTTC,CASSVQTSGANVLTF,TRBJ2-6,once,NA,TRBV7-2
TGTGCCAGTAGTATTCGGGCAGGGGTGGAAGAGACCCAGTACTTC,CASSIRAGVEETQYF,TRBJ2-5,NA,NA,TRBV19
TGCGCCAGCAGCCAAGAAGTGGACAGGGGTGTGCGGGGGGGCCCCCAAGAGACCCAGTACTTC,CASSQEVDRGVRGGPQETQYF,TRBJ2-5,NA,NA,TRBV4-3
TGCGCCAGCAGCAGGACGACAGGGGGAGTGAACTATGGCTACACCTTC,CASSRTTGGVNYGYTF,TRBJ1-2,NA,TRBD1,TRBV5-1
TGTGCCAGCAGCTTAAATACGCCGAGCGACAATGAGCAGTTCTTC,CASSLNTPSDNEQFF,TRBJ2-1,NA,NA,TRBV7-2
TGTGCCAGCCGCCAGGGCCTAAACTATGGCTACACCTTC,CASRQGLNYGYTF,TRBJ1-2,NA,NA,TRBV5-4
TGTGCCACCAGTGACCCTGGGACAGACCGGAATGAAAAACTGTTTTTT,CATSDPGTDRNEKLFF,TRBJ1-4,NA,TRBD1,TRBV24-1
TGTGCCAGCTCACCCTTAGCGGGGGGGCAGTTAAATGAGCAGTTCTTC,CASSPLAGGQLNEQFF,TRBJ2-1,once,TRBD2,TRBV18
TGTGCCAGTAGTATAGAGGGCAGCGGTCGGGCTTTCTTT,CASSIEGSGRAFF,TRBJ1-1,few,NA,TRBV19
TGTGCCAGCAGTTTCCGGGACAGGGGATATGGCTACACCTTC,CASSFRDRGYGYTF,TRBJ1-2,NA,TRBD1,TRBV6-6
TGTGCCAGTAAAGAGATATATAGCAATCAGCCCCAGCATTTT,CASKEIYSNQPQHF,TRBJ1-5,NA,NA,TRBV19
TGTGCCAGCAACCGGACTAGCTTAGGCTACGAGCAGTACTTC,CASNRTSLGYEQYF,TRBJ2-7,NA,TRBD2,TRBV5-4
TGTGCCAGCAGCCAAGATCGCACCGGACTTAACACCGGGGAGCTGTTTTTT,CASSQDRTGLNTGELFF,TRBJ2-2,NA,NA,TRBV14
TGTGCCAGCTCACCCCCGGGACAGGGGAGAAACATTCAGTACTTC,CASSPPGQGRNIQYF,TRBJ2-4,NA,TRBD1,TRBV18
TGCGCCAGCAGCCCGGACAGTGACCAAGAGACCCAGTACTTC,CASSPDSDQETQYF,TRBJ2-5,NA,NA,TRBV5-1
TGTGCCAGCAGTCTAGACCACTACGAGCAGTACTTC,CASSLDHYEQYF,TRBJ2-7,NA,NA,TRBV6-5
TGTGCCAGCAGCTTGACAGGGGCTAAAGAGACCCAGTACTTC,CASSLTGAKETQYF,TRBJ2-5,NA,TRBD1,TRBV5-6
TGTGCCAGCAGCTCAAACGACAGGACAGATACGCAGTATTTT,CASSSNDRTDTQYF,TRBJ2-3,NA,NA,TRBV7-3
TGTGCCAGTAGTATAGTGGGCAGGGCGGTTACGTCTGAAGCTTTCTTT,CASSIVGRAVTSEAFF,TRBJ1-1,NA,NA,TRBV19
TGCGCCAGCAGGAGGGAGGGGAACACTGAAGCTTTCTTT,CASRREGNTEAFF,TRBJ1-1,NA,NA,TRBV10-1
TGTGCCAGCAGCCCCTCGGGGGGGAACACCGGGGAGCTGTTTTTT,CASSPSGGNTGELFF,TRBJ2-2,NA,TRBD2,TRBV7-3
TGTGCCAGCAGTTCGGGGTGGGCAGCCCTTGAAGCTTTCTTT,CASSSGWAALEAFF,TRBJ1-1,NA,NA,TRBV28
TGCAGCGCGAGAGGACAGGGATGGAATTCACCCCTCCACTTT,CSARGQGWNSPLHF,TRBJ1-6,NA,TRBD1,TRBV29-1
TGTGCCAGCAGCTTAAGGCAGGGCACAGATACGCAGTATTTT,CASSLRQGTDTQYF,TRBJ2-3,once,NA,TRBV7-2
TGTGCCAGCAGCCCGGCGGGGGGAGGAGAGACCCAGTACTTC,CASSPAGGGETQYF,TRBJ2-5,NA,TRBD2,TRBV3-1/TRBV3-2
TGTGCCAGCAGGGAACAGGGGGCTGGATACATTCAGTACTTC,CASREQGAGYIQYF,TRBJ2-4,NA,TRBD1,TRBV3-1/TRBV3-2
TGTGCCAGCAGCTTAGCCTTCGGGTCCTACAATGAGCAGTTCTTC,CASSLAFGSYNEQFF,TRBJ2-1,NA,NA,TRBV11-2
TGTGCCAGTAGTACAGGATATACAGGGAAGAACACTGAAGCTTTCTTT,CASSTGYTGKNTEAFF,TRBJ1-1,NA,NA,TRBV19
TGTGCCAGCAGTTTCGTGGCGGGCACAGATACGCAGTATTTT,CASSFVAGTDTQYF,TRBJ2-3,NA,NA,TRBV28
TGTGCCAGCAGTTACGACAGGGGGCGCTCAGATACGCAGTATTTT,CASSYDRGRSDTQYF,TRBJ2-3,NA,TRBD1,TRBV28
TGCGCCAGCAGCTTGGGTGGGACAGGGGGCCTCGAGCAGTACTTC,CASSLGGTGGLEQYF,TRBJ2-7,NA,TRBD1,TRBV5-1
TGCAGTGCTAGTCCGGACAGGGGGTCCTACAATGAGCAGTTCTTC,CSASPDRGSYNEQFF,TRBJ2-1,once,TRBD1,TRBV20-1
TGTGCCAGCAGCTTAGGCCGGGACTGGGACAATGAGCAGTTCTTC,CASSLGRDWDNEQFF,TRBJ2-1,NA,NA,TRBV7-2
TGTGCCAGCAGCTCGCGAGGGCCCCAGTACTTC,CASSSRGPQYF,TRBJ2-5,NA,NA,TRBV12-3/TRBV12-4
TGCGCCAGCAGCACCGGACAGGCAACTAATGAAAAACTGTTTTTT,CASSTGQATNEKLFF,TRBJ1-4,NA,TRBD1,TRBV5-1
TGTGCCAGTAGTAGGTCTAGCGGGGGCCTAGATACGCAGTATTTT,CASSRSSGGLDTQYF,TRBJ2-3,NA,TRBD2,TRBV19
TGTGCCAGCAGCTTAGGTCTCCGGGGGTCGGATACGCAGTATTTT,CASSLGLRGSDTQYF,TRBJ2-3,NA,NA,TRBV7-9
TGTGCCAGCAGCGTCGTGGCGGCCACGCAGAATGAGCAGTTCTTC,CASSVVAATQNEQFF,TRBJ2-1,NA,NA,TRBV11-1
TGTGCTAGTGGTTTGAGAGGGGGCGAAGAGACCCAGTACTTC,CASGLRGGEETQYF,TRBJ2-5,NA,TRBD1,TRBV12-5
TGTGCCAGCAGCCAAGTTCAGGAGCTGTTTTTT,CASSQVQELFF,TRBJ2-2,NA,NA,TRBV3-1/TRBV3-2
TGTGCCAGTAGTACCCGAGCGGGGGGATACCAAGAGACCCAGTACTTC,CASSTRAGGYQETQYF,TRBJ2-5,NA,TRBD2,TRBV19
TGTGCCAGCAGCCATAGCGGGGGGGCGGGCACAGATACGCAGTATTTT,CASSHSGGAGTDTQYF,TRBJ2-3,NA,TRBD2,TRBV7-6